One and the same sample provided the 15 T cell receptor beta chains below, sequenced in a study of T cell repertoires in ileal Crohn's disease. Method: immunoSEQ multiplex PCR; TCRdb's copy keeps in-frame clones and lacks some. The profile shows about 12,000 clones, around 83% of them singletons. Time point here: neoterminal ileum biopsy at postoperative endoscopy, about 6 months after surgery. The sequencing input was ileal tissue. These receptors were taken from an adult with Crohn's disease.

The chain carries TRBV11-1 and TRBJ2-3; TRBD2 matches at 7 bases. V was clipped by 3 bases and J by 0 bases; unmatched bases: 3. This CDR3 has 15 amino acids. Germline V gives CDR1 SGHAT, CDR2 FQDESV (reference sequence). CDR3 protein: CASSFGGTSTDTQYF. CDR3 in DNA: TGTGCCAGCAGCTTCGGGGGGACTAGCACAGATACGCAGTATTTT.

This clone has only one observation. The chain joins TRBV28 to TRBJ2-7, with a possible D match to TRBD1 (5 bases). Looked up from germline, CDR1 is MDHEN and CDR2 is SYDVKM. The germline V and J ends were trimmed by 3 bases and 3 bases, with 12 bases remaining between them. The CDR3 is 14 amino acids. CDR3 residues: CASSFVGALYEQYF. In nucleotides, the CDR3 is TGTGCCAGCAGTTTTGTAGGGGCCCTCTACGAGCAGTACTTC. Full variable domain (rest looked up from reference TRBV28 and TRBJ2-7): DVKVTQSSRYLVKRTGEKVFLECVQDMDHENMFWYRQDPGLGLRLIYFSYDVKMKEKGDIPEGYSVSREKKERFSLILESASTNQTSMYLCASSFVGALYEQYFGPGTRLTVT.

This chain uses TRBV28 with TRBJ2-7; D ambiguous. Trimming took off 2 bases at V and 0 bases at J, with 8 bases between the two ends. Germline CDR1 and CDR2: MDHEN and SYDVKM. The CDR3 has 14 residues. The CDR3 region is CASSLPRSSYEQYF. The CDR3 DNA reads TGTGCCAGCAGTTTACCCCGGAGCTCCTACGAGCAGTACTTC.

V usage is TRBV19 and J usage is TRBJ1-1, with TRBD1 identical over 8 bases. The V gene's germline CDR1 is LNHDA and CDR2 SQIVND (reference sequence). The CDR3 has 14 amino acids. Trimming cost V 7 bases and J 3 bases; bases outside gene matches: 7. This CDR3 reads CASIGQGQYTEAFF. The CDR3 DNA reads TGTGCCAGTATCGGACAGGGTCAGTACACTGAAGCTTTCTTT.

The chain combines TRBV5-4 with TRBJ2-5; 10 bases map to TRBD1. The J segment lost 1 base and the V segment lost 5 bases, leaving 11 bases of the junction unmatched. Germline CDR1 and CDR2: SGHNT and YYREEE (reference sequence). There are 17 residues in the CDR3. This CDR3 is CASSKTGGSGAQETQYF. As DNA, the CDR3 is TGTGCCAGCAGTAAGACAGGGGGCTCTGGGGCCCAAGAGACCCAGTACTTC.

The J gene is TRBJ2-7, the V gene TRBV30; 9 bases match TRBD1. This CDR3 contains 15 residues. After removal of 2 bases from V and 5 bases from J, the junction contained 10 bases not matched to a gene. The germline V gene encodes CDR1 GTSNPN and CDR2 SVGIG (reference sequence). In DNA, the CDR3 is TGTGCCTGGAGTAAGGGGAACAGGGGGCGCGACGAGCAGTACTTC. It specifies CAWSKGNRGRDEQYF.

The chain combines TRBV30 with TRBJ2-7; 7 positions agree with TRBD1. The CDR3 runs 13 residues. The V and J ends lost 5 bases and 0 bases, in that order; junction bases with no gene match: 4. Germline V gives CDR1 GTSNPN, CDR2 SVGIG (reference sequence). The CDR3 here is CAWAGTDSYEQYF. In DNA form, the CDR3 reads TGTGCCTGGGCCGGGACAGACTCCTACGAGCAGTACTTC.

A single count supports this clone. The rearrangement links TRBV6-5 to TRBJ2-1; TRBD2 aligns across 12 bases. V trimming: 5 bases; J trimming: 4 bases; junction bases outside the gene matches: 3. The CDR3 runs to 15 residues. Germline CDR1 is MNHEY and CDR2 is SVGAGI. CDR3 bases: TGTGCCAGCAGTCAGACTAGCGGGAGATACAATGAGCAGTTCTTC. This translates into CASSQTSGRYNEQFF.

This sequence joins TRBV29-1 and TRBJ2-1, with TRBD1 identical over 8 bases. J was trimmed by 6 bases and V by 4 bases; bases with no gene match: 2. The CDR3 runs to 12 residues. In germline, CDR1 is SQVTM, CDR2 ANQGSEA. CDR3: CSVVQGVNEQFF. CDR3 in DNA: TGCAGCGTTGTACAGGGGGTCAATGAGCAGTTCTTC.

The chain recombines TRBV7-9 with TRBJ1-2; tentative D call: TRBD1 (5 bases). The germline CDR1 and CDR2 sequences are SEHNR and FQNEAQ (reference sequence). The CDR3 totals 15 residues. V was trimmed by 4 bases and J by 7 bases, leaving 19 bases between them. CDR3 protein: CASSSHVGGWAGYTF. The CDR3 bases are TGTGCCAGCAGCTCCCACGTCGGGGGGTGGGCTGGCTACACCTTC.

The rearrangement joins TRBV10-3 to TRBJ2-7, with TRBD1 matching over 7 bases. This CDR3 is built from 15 residues. J lost 0 bases, V lost 3 bases, and 5 bases had no gene match. Germline CDR1 reads ENHRY; CDR2 reads SYGVKD. For the CDR3, the DNA is TGTGCCATCAGTGATCCGGGACAGAGCTCCTACGAGCAGTACTTC. This gives the protein CAISDPGQSSYEQYF.

The chain couples TRBV4-1 to TRBJ2-7; D may be TRBD1 (6 bases). Germline-derived CDR1 and CDR2 are MGHRA and YSYEKL. The length of the CDR3 is 16 residues. The ends were cut back, 5 bases at V and 4 bases at J, with 21 bases in the middle. The CDR3 bases are TGCGCCAGCAGCTCCCAGCAGGCCTTAAGGGGGTACGAGCAGTACTTC. Protein product: CASSSQQALRGYEQYF.

The V call is TRBV25-1, the J call TRBJ2-3, with TRBD2 matching 9 bases. The V and J ends lost 8 bases and 2 bases, in that order; junction bases with no gene match: 11. Germline-derived CDR1 and CDR2 are MGHDK and SYGVNS. The CDR3 is 16 amino acids. The CDR3: CASGYGAGGDTDTQYF. The CDR3 DNA reads TGTGCCAGCGGGTACGGGGCGGGGGGGGACACAGATACGCAGTATTTT.

This clone was seen once. V gene TRBV7-2 combines with J gene TRBJ2-5, with D maybe TRBD2 (5 bases). This CDR3 is built from 14 residues. Trimming took 3 bases from V and 1 from J, leaving 9 bases between them. Germline V CDR1 and CDR2: SGHTA, FQGNSA. As DNA, the CDR3 is TGTGCCAGCAGCTTTTCCGGGATCCAAGAGACCCAGTACTTC. As protein: CASSFSGIQETQYF.

The chain recombines TRBV5-1 with TRBJ2-1, with TRBD2 matching 11 bases. This CDR3 contains 14 residues. The ends lost 3 bases at V and 9 bases at J; junction bases unmatched: 5. Looked up from germline, CDR1 is SGHRS and CDR2 is YFSETQ. Here the CDR3 reads CASSSVTSGAEQFF. The CDR3 bases are TGCGCCAGCAGCTCAGTGACTAGCGGGGCTGAGCAGTTCTTC.